The TCR beta chain described here comes from a study of cytomegalovirus exposure and HLA in healthy donors. Germline V gene lookup returns CDR1 LGHNA and CDR2 YSLEER. CDR3 length: 13 residues. V lost 0 bases and J lost 5, with 7 bases in between. Assay used: immunoSEQ multiplex PCR; TCRdb lists only in-frame clones, some missing. The sample lists approximately 220,000 clones, roughly 89% seen once, with 2.6% in the top ten. The sequencing sample was made of PBMCs. This rearrangement joins TRBV4-3 to TRBJ1-2; unclear D gene. The source is a man younger than 35 in good health and CMV-seronegative. The CDR3 bases are TGCGCCAGCAGCCAAGACGGGGTATATGGCTACACCTTC. As protein: CASSQDGVYGYTF.